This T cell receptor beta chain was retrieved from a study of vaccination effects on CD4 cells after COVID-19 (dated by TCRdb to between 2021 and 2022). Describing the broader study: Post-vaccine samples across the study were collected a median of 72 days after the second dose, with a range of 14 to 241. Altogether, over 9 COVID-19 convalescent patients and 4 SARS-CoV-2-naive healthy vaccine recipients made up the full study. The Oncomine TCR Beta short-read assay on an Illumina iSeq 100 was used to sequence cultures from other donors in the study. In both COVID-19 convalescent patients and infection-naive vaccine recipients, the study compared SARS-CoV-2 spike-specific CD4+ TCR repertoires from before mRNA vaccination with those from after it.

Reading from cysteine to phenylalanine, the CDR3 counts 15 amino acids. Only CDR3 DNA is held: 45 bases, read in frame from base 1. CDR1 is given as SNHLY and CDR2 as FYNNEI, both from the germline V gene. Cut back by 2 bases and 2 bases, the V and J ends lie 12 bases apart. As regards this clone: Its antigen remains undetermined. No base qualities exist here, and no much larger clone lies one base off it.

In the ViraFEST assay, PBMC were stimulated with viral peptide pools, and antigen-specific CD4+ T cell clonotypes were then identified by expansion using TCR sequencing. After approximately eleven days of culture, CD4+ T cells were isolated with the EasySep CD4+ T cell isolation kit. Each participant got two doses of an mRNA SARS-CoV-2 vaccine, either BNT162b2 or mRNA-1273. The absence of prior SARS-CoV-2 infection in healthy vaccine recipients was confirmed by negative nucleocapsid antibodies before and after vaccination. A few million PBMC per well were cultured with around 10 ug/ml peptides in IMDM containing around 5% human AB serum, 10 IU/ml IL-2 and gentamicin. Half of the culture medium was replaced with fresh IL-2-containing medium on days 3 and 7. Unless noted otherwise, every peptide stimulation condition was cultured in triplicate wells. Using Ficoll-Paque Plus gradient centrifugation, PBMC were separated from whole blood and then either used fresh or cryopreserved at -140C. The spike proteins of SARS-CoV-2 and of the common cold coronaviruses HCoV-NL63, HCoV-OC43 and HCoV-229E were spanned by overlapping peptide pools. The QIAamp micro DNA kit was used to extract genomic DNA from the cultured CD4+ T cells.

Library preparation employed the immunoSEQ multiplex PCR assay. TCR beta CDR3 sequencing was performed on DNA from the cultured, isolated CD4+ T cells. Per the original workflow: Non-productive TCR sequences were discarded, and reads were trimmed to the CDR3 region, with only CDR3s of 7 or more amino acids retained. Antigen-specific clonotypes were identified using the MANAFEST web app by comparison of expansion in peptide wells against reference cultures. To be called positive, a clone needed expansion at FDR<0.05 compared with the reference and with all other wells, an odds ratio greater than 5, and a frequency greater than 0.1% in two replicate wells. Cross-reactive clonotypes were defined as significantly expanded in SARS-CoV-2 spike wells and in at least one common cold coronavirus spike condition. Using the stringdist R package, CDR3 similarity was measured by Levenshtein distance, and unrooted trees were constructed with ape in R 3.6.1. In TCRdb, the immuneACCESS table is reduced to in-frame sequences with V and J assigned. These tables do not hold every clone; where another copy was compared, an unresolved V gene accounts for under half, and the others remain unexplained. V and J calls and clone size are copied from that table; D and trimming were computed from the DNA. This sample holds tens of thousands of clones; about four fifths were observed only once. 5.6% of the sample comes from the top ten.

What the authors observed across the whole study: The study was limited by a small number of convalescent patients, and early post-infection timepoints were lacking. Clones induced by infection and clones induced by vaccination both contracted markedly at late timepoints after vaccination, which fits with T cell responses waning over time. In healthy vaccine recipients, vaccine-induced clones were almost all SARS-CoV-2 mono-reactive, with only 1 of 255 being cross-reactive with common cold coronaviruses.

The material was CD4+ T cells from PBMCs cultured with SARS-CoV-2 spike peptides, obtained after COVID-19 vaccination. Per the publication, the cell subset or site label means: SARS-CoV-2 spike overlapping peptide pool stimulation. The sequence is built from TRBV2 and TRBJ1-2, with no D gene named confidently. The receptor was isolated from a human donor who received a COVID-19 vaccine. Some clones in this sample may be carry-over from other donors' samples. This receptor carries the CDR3 CASSERQTENYGYTF. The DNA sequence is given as TGTGCCAGCAGTGAACGGCAGACTGAGAACTATGGCTACACCTTC.